This TCR beta chain was identified in a study of cytomegalovirus exposure and HLA in healthy donors. Study results and caveats: Cytomegalovirus association was listed for 170 or so TCR beta chains. Immune exposure information available was restricted to CMV serostatus. A likely sequencing artifact accounted for one observed cluster of highly shared sequence variants.

60 Vbeta and 13 Jbeta primers were used in PCR. Sequencing used immunoSEQ multiplex PCR; TCRdb keeps in-frame clones, though not all of them. Here the sample spans about 110,000 clones, just over 70% being singletons. Note on this clone: What it binds is not known.

The CDR3 length is 18 residues. From germline, CDR1 is MNHNS and CDR2 SASEGT. V gave up 0 bases and J gave up 10 bases; unmatched junction bases: 14. This sequence joins TRBV6-1 and TRBJ1-6; 8 nucleotides match TRBD1. The sample comprised PBMCs. This TCR derives from a boy younger than 18 in good health and CMV-seronegative. The DNA for the CDR3 is TGTGCCAGCAGTGAAGCGTGGACAGGGTCGGGTGTTCGGTCACCCCTCCACTTT. This sequence encodes CASSEAWTGSGVRSPLHF.